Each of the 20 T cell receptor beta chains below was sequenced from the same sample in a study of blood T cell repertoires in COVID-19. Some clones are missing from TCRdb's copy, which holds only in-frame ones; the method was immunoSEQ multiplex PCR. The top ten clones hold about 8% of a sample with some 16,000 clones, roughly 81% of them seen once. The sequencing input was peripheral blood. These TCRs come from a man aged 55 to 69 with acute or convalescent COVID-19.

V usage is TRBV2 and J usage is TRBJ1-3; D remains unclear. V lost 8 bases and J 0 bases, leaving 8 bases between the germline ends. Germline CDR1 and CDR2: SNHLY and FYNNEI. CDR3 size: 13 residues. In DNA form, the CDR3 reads TGTGCCAGCCTGAGAGACTCTGGAAACACCATATATTTT. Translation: CASLRDSGNTIYF.

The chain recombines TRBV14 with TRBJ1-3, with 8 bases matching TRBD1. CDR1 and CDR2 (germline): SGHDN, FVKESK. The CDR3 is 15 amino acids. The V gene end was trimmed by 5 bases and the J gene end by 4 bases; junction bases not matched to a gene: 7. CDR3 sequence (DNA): TGTGCCAGCAGCACCCAGGGGGCTACCGGAAACACCATATATTTT. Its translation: CASSTQGATGNTIYF.

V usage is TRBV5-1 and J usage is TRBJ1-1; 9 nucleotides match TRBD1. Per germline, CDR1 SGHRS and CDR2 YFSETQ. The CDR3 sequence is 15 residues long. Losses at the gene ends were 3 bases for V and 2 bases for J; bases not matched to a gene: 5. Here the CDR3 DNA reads TGCGCCAGCAGCTCGACAGGGGGAAAAAACACTGAAGCTTTCTTT. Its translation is CASSSTGGKNTEAFF.

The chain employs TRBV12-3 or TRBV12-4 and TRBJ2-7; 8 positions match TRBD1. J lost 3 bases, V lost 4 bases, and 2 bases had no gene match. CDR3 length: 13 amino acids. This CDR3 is CASSWDRLYEQYF. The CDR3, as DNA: TGTGCCAGCAGTTGGGACAGGCTCTACGAGCAGTACTTC.

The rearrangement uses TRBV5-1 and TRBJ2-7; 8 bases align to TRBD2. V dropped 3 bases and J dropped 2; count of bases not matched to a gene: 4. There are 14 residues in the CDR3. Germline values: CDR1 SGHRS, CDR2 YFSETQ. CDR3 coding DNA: TGCGCCAGCAGCTCCTTCGGGGGGGCCTACGAGCAGTACTTC. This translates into CASSSFGGAYEQYF.

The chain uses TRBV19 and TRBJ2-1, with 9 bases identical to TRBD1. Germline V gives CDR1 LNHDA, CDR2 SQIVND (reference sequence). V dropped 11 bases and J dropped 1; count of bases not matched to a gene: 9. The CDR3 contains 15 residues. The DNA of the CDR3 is TGTGCCTCATCCCGGACAGGGGTTTCCTACAATGAGCAGTTCTTC. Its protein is CASSRTGVSYNEQFF.

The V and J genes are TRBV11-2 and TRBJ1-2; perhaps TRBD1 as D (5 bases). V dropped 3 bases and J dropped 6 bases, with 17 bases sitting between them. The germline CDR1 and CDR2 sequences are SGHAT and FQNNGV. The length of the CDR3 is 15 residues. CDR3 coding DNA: TGTGCCAGCAGCTTTAGTGGGCAGGGTTATGATGGCTACACCTTC. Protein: CASSFSGQGYDGYTF.

CDR3 in DNA: TGTGCCAGCTCAGGGCAGAATGAGCAGTTCTTC. As protein: CASSGQNEQFF. This chain connects TRBV2 to TRBJ2-1; tentative D call: TRBD1 (5 bases). Germline loops: CDR1 SNHLY, CDR2 FYNNEI. Trimming removed 8 bases from V and 7 bases from J, with 9 bases in between. The CDR3 spans 11 residues.

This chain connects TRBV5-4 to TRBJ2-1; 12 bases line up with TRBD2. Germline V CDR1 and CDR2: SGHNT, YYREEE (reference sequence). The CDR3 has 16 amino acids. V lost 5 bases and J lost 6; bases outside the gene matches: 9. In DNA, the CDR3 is TGTGCCAGCAGACAAGAACTAGCGGGGGGCCTCAATGAGCAGTTCTTC. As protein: CASRQELAGGLNEQFF.

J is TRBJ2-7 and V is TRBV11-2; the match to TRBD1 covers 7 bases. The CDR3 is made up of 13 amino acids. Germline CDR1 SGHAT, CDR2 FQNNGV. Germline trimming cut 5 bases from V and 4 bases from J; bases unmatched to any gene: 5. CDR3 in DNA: TGTGCCAGCAGCGTTGAACAGGGGTACGAGCAGTACTTC. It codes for CASSVEQGYEQYF. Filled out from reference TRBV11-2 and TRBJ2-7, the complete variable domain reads EAGVAQSPRYKIIEKRQSVAFWCNPISGHATLYWYQQILGQGPKLLIQFQNNGVVDDSQLPKDRFSAERLKGVDSTLKIQPAKLEDSAVYLCASSVEQGYEQYFGPGTRLTVT.

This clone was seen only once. CDR3 coding DNA: TGCGCCAGCAGCTCGGGACAGGGGTTCCTTAACTATGGCTACACCTTC. It encodes CASSSGQGFLNYGYTF. The chain recombines TRBV5-1 with TRBJ1-2; the match to TRBD1 covers 10 bases. CDR1 and CDR2 from the germline V gene are SGHRS and YFSETQ. With V trimmed by 3 bases and J by 1 base, 6 bases remained unmatched. This CDR3 has 16 residues.

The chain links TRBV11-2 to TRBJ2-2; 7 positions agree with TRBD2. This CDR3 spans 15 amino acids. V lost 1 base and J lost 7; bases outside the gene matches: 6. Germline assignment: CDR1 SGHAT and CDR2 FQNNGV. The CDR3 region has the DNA TGTGCCAGCAGCTTAGTTCTAGCGGCGATCGGGGAGCTGTTTTTT. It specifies CASSLVLAAIGELFF.

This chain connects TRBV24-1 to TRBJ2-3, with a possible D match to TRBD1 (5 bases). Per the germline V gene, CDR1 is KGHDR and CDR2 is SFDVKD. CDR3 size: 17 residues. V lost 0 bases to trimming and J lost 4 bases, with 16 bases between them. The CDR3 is CATSDLGAGNFADTQYF. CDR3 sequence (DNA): TGTGCCACCAGTGATTTGGGCGCAGGGAATTTCGCAGATACGCAGTATTTT.

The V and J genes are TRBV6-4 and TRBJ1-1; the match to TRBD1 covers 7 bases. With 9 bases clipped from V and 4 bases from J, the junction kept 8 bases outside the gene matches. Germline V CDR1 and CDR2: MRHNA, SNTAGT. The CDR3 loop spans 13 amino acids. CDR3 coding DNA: TGTGCCAGAGACAGGGAACTCAGCACTGAAGCTTTCTTT. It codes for CARDRELSTEAFF.

CDR3 sequence: CATREGGQPQHF. The CDR3 nucleotides are TGTGCCACCCGGGAGGGTGGGCAGCCCCAGCATTTT. The V and J genes are TRBV15 and TRBJ1-5; D gene ambiguous. V lost 8 bases and J 7 bases, leaving 12 bases between the germline ends. CDR1 is LNHNV, CDR2 YYDKDF, per germline (reference sequence). The CDR3 extends over 12 amino acids.

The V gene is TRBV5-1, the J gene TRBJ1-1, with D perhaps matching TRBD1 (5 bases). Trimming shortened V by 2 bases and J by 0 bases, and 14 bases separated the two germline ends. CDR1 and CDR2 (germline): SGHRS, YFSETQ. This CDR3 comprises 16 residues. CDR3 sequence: CASSFSVMGLNTEAFF. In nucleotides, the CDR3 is TGCGCCAGCAGCTTTTCGGTCATGGGGCTGAACACTGAAGCTTTCTTT.

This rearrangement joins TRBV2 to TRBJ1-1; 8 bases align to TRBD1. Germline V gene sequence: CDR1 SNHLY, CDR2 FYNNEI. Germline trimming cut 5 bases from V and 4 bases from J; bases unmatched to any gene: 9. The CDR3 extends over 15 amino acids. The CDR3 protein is CASSLDRGGSTEAFF. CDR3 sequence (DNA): TGTGCCAGCAGTTTAGACAGGGGCGGGAGCACTGAAGCTTTCTTT. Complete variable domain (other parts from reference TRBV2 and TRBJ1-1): EPEVTQTPSHQVTQMGQEVILRCVPISNHLYFYWYRQILGQKVEFLVSFYNNEISEKSEIFDDQFSVERPDGSNFTLKIRSTKLEDSAMYFCASSLDRGGSTEAFFGQGTRLTVV.

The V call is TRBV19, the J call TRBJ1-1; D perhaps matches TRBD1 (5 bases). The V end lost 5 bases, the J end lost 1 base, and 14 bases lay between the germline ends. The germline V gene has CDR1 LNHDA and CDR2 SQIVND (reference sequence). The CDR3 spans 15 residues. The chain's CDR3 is CASSAQNRGNTEAFF. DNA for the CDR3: TGTGCCAGTAGTGCCCAAAATAGGGGGAACACTGAAGCTTTCTTT.

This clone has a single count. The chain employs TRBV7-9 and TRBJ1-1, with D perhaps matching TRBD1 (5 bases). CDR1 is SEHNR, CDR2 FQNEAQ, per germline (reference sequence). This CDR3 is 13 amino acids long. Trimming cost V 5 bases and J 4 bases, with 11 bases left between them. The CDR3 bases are TGTGCCAGCAGCGCTCAGGGCGGCACTGAAGCTTTCTTT. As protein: CASSAQGGTEAFF.

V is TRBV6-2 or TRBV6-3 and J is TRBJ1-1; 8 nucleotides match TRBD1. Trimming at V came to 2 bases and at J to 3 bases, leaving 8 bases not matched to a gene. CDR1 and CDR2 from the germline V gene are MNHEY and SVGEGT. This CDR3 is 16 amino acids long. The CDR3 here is CASSYPQGAMDTEAFF. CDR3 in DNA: TGTGCCAGCAGTTACCCTCAGGGGGCTATGGACACTGAAGCTTTCTTT.